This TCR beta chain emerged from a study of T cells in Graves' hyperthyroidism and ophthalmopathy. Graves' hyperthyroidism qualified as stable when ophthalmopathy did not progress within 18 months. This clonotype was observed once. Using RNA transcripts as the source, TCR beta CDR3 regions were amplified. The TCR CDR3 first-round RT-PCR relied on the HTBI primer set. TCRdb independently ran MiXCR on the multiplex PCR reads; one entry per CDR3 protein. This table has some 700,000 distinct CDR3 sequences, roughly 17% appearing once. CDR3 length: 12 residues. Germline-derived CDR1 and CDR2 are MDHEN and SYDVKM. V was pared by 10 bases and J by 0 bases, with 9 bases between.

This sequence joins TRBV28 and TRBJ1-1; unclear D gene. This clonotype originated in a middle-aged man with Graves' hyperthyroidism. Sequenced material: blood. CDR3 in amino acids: CATQLLNTEAFF. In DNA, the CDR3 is TGTGCCACACAGCTACTGAACACTGAAGCTTTCTTT.